This T cell receptor (beta chain) was recorded in a study of shared clonotypes between healthy human individuals (dated by TCRdb to about 2020). In the study overall: The cohort comprised two women and a few men aged 18 to 49 years. To estimate repertoire size and how much clonotype sharing occurs between individuals, the study deeply sequenced the blood TCR repertoires of about five healthy adults. For each donor, three plates each were used for CD4 naive and CD4 memory, two plates were used for CD8 naive, and one plate was used for CD8 memory. To increase sequencing depth and limit assay-specific biases, different laboratories used diverse techniques to prepare libraries and sequence TCR repertoires. Per donor, leukapheresis produced somewhere between about 0.8 and 9 billion PBMCs.

Donors were healthy HIV-negative adults with no recently reported acute infections or vaccinations. Every donor was a Caucasian adult residing in Nashville, Tennessee, USA. Magnetic negative selection was used to enrich CD4+ T cells, after which naive cells were positively selected on CD45RA and the negative fraction became the memory subset. Blood was collected by leukapheresis, and PBMCs were isolated by Ficoll-Histopaque density gradient centrifugation and then cryopreserved in liquid nitrogen vapor phase. Analytical flow cytometry was used to check the purity and quantity of every magnetically sorted T cell population. From each sorted fraction, genomic DNA was isolated and quantified by UV absorbance on a Nanodrop 2000c. The CDR3 spans 18 residues, from the cysteine through the phenylalanine. This entry keeps only the CDR3 DNA: 54 bases, framed from base 1. V is trimmed back by 5 bases and J by 0 bases, and the junction contains 11 bases that no gene match accounts for. Based on the germline V gene, the CDR1 and CDR2 sequences are LGHNA and YNFKEQ.

Using the deep immunoSEQ assay, TCR CDR3 regions were amplified from genomic DNA by multiplex PCR. Genomic DNA extracted from each cell subset was distributed evenly over all wells of several immunoSEQ 96-well plates, and each plate served as one replicate. For sorted subsets, each replicate PCR was loaded with about 200 ng genomic DNA, equivalent to 30,000 or so T cell genomes. Purified libraries were quantified with a Qubit 3.0 fluorometer, sized on a Bioanalyzer 2100, and re-quantified with the KAPA Library Quantification kit. Each immunoSEQ 96-well plate was sequenced on its own single-read 150-cycle Illumina NextSeq 550 flow cell. On the authors' methods: The immunoSEQ output contained only junctional sequences without quality scores, so filtering could not match that applied to full-length reads. To assign V/J genes and CDR3, sequences were annotated against IMGT germline references using PyIR, a Python wrapper for IgBLAST v1.9. Reads with weak V/J assignments (E-value above 1e-6), missing CDR3, stop codons, out-of-frame junctions, or ambiguous translated residues were removed. V3J clonotypes were defined as sequences sharing the same inferred V gene, J gene, and CDR3 amino acid sequence. To compute the percentage overlap between repertoires, the number of shared unique clonotypes was divided by the size of the smaller repertoire. Richness of each repertoire was evaluated using RTK rarefaction, the Chao1 estimator, and Recon v2.1 estimates of unobserved clonotypes. For all TCRbeta clonotypes obtained by the gDNA method from a handful of donors, generation probabilities were computed with OLGA. TCRdb took this table from immuneACCESS and kept in-frame rearrangements with V and J called. Such tables lack part of the clones; where checked against another copy, unresolved V genes explain under half of the gap, and the rest is unexplained. V, J and clone size are taken as reported in that table, and D and trimming were inferred from the DNA itself. The sample table lists approximately 1.1 million clones, 78% of them with a count of one. Approximately 0.56% of the sample lies in the top ten.

Overall results and qualifications from the work: Incomplete sequencing was indicated by rarefaction of sorted-subset datasets, despite the large sequencing depth. Compared with non-shared clonotypes, clonotypes shared by all four sorted-subset donors had higher generation probabilities. Pairwise subsampling led to the expectation that sequencing depth would affect the degree of clonotype sharing among donors. Estimated clonotype richness was generally larger for naive than for memory subsets. Sampling was restricted to blood, and TCR repertoires in tissues likely differ from the TCR repertoires found in blood. Sharing across a few donors was observed for around 5% of naive CD4, over 3% of naive CD8, about 2.3% of memory CD4, and roughly 0.4% of memory CD8 clonotypes. The genetic and exposure-history diversity represented was limited by the small number of donors.

Regarding this clone: Its recognized antigen is unknown. No much larger clone exists at a distance of one base, and base qualities are not known.

This sequence originates from a man aged 18 to 29 in good health. Some clones in this sample may be carry-over from other donors' samples. The chain employs TRBV4-2 and TRBJ2-2; TRBD2 matches 8 bases in the middle. Sequenced: memory CD4+ T cells from PBMCs. According to the study, the label for this sample's cell subset or site signals: CD45RA-negative fraction. The nucleotides are TGTGCCAGCAGCTTCCTCCTCGGAGCGGGAGCGAACACCGGGGAGCTGTTTTTT. It encodes CASSFLLGAGANTGELFF.